The clone carrying this TCR beta chain was recorded at least ten times. V shed 4 bases, J shed 0 bases, and the junction held 10 bases outside the gene matches. Germline V CDR1 and CDR2: SGHRS, YFSETQ. This CDR3 comprises 16 residues. After constant-region reverse-primer amplification, full-length variable regions underwent semi-nested PCR with Nested Universal Primer A. TCRdb called the 5' RACE reads again in MiXCR, with one record for every CDR3 protein. This sample has about 60,000 distinct CDR3 sequences, with 25% to 30% found just once. Naive CD4+ cells had CD25+ Tregs removed. The sequenced sample consisted of tumor-infiltrating naive CD4+ T cells sorted from the breast tumor. Noted subset: naive CD4+ T cells, CD4+CD45RA+CD25-. The receptor was derived from a female donor with breast cancer. The rearrangement links TRBV5-1 to TRBJ2-7; 7 nucleotides align to TRBD2. CDR3 sequence reads: CASSPSGLRSSYEQYF. In nucleotides, the CDR3 is TGCGCCAGCAGCCCTAGCGGCCTCCGGAGCTCCTACGAGCAGTACTTC.